This TCR beta chain came from a study of identical twins. The CDR3 totals 16 residues. Trimming stripped 6 bases from V and 0 bases from J, with 20 bases between. The germline V gene has CDR1 DFQATT and CDR2 SNEGSKA (reference sequence). MiXCR was run by TCRdb on the 5' RACE reads, yielding one entry per CDR3 protein. This table has over 600,000 distinct CDR3 sequences, around 20% appearing once. These data also featured in a second study, about T cells expressing NK-cell markers. From that report: Investigators obtained TCR beta repertoires from sorted CD3+CD56+NKG2C+, CD3+CD56+NKG2C- and CD3+CD56-NKG2C+ T cells. There were seven HCMV-seropositive donors and one seronegative donor among the eight sequenced. In a handful of donors, dominant CD3+CD56+NKG2C+ clones formed roughly 1.0-7.5% of CD8+ cells.

The material sequenced was PBMCs. This TCR derives from a woman under 30 in good health. The chain joins TRBV20-1 to TRBJ2-5; D could derive from TRBD1 or TRBD2 (5 bases each). The CDR3 nucleotides are TGCAGTGCGCTGGGACCACAACCCCGATACCAAGAGACCCAGTACTTC. It encodes CSALGPQPRYQETQYF.